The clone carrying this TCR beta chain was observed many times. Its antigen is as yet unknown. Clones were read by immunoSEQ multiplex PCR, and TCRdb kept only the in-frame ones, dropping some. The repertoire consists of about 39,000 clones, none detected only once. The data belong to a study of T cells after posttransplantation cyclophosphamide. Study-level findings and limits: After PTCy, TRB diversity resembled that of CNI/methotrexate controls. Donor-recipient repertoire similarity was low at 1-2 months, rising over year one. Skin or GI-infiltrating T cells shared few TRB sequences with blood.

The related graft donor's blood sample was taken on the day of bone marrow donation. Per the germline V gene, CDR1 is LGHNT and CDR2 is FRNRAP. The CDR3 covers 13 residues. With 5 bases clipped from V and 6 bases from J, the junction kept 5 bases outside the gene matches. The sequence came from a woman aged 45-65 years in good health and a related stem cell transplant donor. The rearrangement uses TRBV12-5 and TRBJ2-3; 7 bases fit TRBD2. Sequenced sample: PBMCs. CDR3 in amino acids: CASGPSGEDTQYF. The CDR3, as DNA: TGTGCTAGTGGTCCTAGCGGAGAGGATACGCAGTATTTT.